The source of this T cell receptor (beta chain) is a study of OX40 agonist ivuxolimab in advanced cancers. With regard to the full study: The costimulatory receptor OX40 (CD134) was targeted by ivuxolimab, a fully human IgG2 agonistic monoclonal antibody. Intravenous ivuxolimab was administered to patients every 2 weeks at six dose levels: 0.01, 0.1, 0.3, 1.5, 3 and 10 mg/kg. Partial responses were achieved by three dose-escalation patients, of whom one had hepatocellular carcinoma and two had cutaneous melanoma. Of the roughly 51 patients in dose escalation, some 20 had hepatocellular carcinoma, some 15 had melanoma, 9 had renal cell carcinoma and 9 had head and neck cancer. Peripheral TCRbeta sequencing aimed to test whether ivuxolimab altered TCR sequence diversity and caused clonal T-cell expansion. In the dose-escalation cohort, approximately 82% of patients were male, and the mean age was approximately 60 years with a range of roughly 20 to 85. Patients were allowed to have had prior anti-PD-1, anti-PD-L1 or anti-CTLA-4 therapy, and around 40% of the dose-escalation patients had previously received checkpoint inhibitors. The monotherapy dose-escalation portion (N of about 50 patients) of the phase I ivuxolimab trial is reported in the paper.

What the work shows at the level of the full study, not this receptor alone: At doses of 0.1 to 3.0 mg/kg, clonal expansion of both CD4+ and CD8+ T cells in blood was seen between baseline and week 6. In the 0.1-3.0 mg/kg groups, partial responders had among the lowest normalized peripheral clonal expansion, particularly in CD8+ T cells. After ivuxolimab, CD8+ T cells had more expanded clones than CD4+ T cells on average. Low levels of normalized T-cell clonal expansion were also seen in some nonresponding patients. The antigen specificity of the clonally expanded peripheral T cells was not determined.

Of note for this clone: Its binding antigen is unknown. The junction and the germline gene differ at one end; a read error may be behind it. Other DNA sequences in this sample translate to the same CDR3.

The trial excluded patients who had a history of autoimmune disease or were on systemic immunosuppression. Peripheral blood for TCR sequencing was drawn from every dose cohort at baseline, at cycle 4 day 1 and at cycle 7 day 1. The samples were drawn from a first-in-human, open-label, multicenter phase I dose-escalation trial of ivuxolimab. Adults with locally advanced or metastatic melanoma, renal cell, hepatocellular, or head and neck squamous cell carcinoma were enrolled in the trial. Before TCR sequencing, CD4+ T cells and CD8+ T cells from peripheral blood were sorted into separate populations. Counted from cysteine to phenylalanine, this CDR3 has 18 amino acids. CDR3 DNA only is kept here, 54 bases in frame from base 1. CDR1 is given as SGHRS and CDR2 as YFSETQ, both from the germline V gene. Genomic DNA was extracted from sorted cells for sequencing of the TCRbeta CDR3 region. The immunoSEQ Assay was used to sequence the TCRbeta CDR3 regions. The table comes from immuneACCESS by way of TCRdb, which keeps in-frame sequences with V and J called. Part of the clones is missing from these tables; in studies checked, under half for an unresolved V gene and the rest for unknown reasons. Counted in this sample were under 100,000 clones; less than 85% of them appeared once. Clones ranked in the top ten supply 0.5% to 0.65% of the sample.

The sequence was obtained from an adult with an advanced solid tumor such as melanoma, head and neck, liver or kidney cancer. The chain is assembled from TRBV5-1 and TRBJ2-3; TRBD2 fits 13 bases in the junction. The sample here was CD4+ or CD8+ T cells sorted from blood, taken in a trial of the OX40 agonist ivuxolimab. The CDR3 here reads CASSLGLAGGPSTDTQYF. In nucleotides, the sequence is TGCGCCAGCAGCTTGGGACTAGCGGGAGGTCCAAGCACAGATACACAGTATTTT.